This record concerns one TCR beta chain sequence. This table comes from immunoSEQ multiplex PCR, and its TCRdb copy is limited to in-frame clones, with some not included. The table shows over 95,000 clones, with 68% occurring only once. This sample was included in a study of shared clonotypes between healthy human individuals. Across the study: Three plates were used per donor for CD4 naive, three for CD4 memory, two for CD8 naive and one for CD8 memory.

Pooled CD45RO+ cells and CCR7-negative CD45RA+ TemRA cells made up CD8 memory. This sequence was found in a woman aged 25-40 years in good health. Material for sequencing was memory CD8+ T cells sorted from blood. As to subset: CD45RO+ cells pooled with CCR7-negative TemRA cells.

The CDR3 DNA reads TGTGCCAGCAGGGCTCTAGCGGGAGGGCCGGGGTGGGAGACCCAGTACTTC. It yields the protein CASRALAGGPGWETQYF. V gene TRBV27 combines with J gene TRBJ2-5, with TRBD2 identical over 12 bases. Germline CDR1 is MNHEY and CDR2 is SMNVEV (reference sequence). The CDR3 length is 17 residues. Trimming took 6 bases from V and 5 from J; bases not matched to a gene: 13.